The clone carrying this T cell receptor beta chain showed up many times. The antigen is unknown. Germline V gives CDR1 SGHTA, CDR2 FQGTGA. V lost 5 bases to trimming and J lost 5 bases; unmatched junction nucleotides: 11. CDR3 length: 18 residues. TCRdb itself ran the reads through MiXCR, one entry per CDR3 protein. The sample lists under 95,000 distinct CDR3 sequences; 3% to 4% were seen once. The sample is drawn from a study of T cell repertoires in cytomegalovirus infection. Turning to the study itself: Shared public TCR beta signatures pointed to both CMV infection and a matching HLA type.

Study results and limitations: HLA-C-restricted, CMV-specific TCR beta clonotypes were dominant ex vivo. Carriers of CMV plus the relevant HLA were identified by cumulative public TCR beta family frequency.

This TCR was sampled from a human donor in good health (CMV status not recorded). Some clones in this sample may be carry-over from other donors' samples. Input material: PBMCs. The V and J genes are TRBV7-3 and TRBJ2-3; 15 bases map to TRBD2. The CDR3 protein is CASSIGLAGGPPRDTQYF. The CDR3 DNA reads as TGTGCCAGCAGCATCGGACTAGCGGGGGGGCCCCCCCGAGATACGCAGTATTTT. Full variable domain (remainder filled in from reference TRBV7-3 and TRBJ2-3): GAGVSQTPSNKVTEKGKYVELRCDPISGHTALYWYRQSLGQGPEFLIYFQGTGAADDSGLPNDRFFAVRPEGSVSTLKIQRTERGDSAVYLCASSIGLAGGPPRDTQYFGPGTRLTVL.